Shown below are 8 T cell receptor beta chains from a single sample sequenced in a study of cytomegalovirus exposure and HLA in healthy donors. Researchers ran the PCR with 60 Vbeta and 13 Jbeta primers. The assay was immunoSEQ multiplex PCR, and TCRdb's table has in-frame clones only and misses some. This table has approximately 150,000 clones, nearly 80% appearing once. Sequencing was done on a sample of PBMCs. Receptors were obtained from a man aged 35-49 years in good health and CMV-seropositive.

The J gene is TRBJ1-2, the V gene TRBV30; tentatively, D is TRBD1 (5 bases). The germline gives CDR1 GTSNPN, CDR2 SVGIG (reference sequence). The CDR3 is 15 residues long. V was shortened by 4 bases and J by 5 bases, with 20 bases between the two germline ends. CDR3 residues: CAWTLGVSLGYGYTF. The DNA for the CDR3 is TGTGCCTGGACTCTAGGGGTCTCACTCGGGTATGGCTACACCTTC.

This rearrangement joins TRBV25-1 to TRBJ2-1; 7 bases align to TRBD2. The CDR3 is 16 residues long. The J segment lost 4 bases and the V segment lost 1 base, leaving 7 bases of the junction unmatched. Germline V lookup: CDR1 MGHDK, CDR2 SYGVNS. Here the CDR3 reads CASSESLAAGYNEQFF. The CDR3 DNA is TGTGCCAGCAGTGAATCCCTAGCGGCGGGGTACAATGAGCAGTTCTTC.

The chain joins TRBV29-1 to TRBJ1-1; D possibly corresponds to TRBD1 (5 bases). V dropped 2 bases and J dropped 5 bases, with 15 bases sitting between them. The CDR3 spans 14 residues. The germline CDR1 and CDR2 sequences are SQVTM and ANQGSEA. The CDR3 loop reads CSVEKSGGRTEAFF. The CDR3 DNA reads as TGCAGCGTTGAAAAGTCGGGGGGAAGGACTGAAGCTTTCTTT.

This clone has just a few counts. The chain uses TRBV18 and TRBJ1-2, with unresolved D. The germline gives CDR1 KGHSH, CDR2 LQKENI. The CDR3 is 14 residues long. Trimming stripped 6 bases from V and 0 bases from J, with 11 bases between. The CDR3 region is CASSEGSTNYGYTF. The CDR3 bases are TGTGCCAGCTCTGAGGGCAGTACTAACTATGGCTACACCTTC.

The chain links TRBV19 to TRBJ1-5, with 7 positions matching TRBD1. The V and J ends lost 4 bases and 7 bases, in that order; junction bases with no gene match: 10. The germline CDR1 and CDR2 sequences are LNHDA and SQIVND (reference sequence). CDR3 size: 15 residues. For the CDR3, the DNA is TGTGCCAGTAGTAAGAACAACAGGGGTGGGCAGCCCCAGCATTTT. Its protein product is CASSKNNRGGQPQHF.

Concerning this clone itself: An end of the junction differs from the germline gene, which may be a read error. This CDR3 reads CASSYGDYEQHF. The CDR3 DNA reads TGTGCCAGCAGTTACGGGGACTACGAGCAGCACTTC. The J gene is TRBJ2-7, the V gene TRBV6-6; 7 nucleotides line up with TRBD2. CDR1 is MNHNY and CDR2 is SVGAGI in the germline V gene (reference sequence). The CDR3 contains 12 residues.

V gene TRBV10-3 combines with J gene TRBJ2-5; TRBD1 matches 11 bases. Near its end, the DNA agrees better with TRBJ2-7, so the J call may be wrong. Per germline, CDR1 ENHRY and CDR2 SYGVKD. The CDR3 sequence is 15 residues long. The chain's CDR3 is CATKDRGQITDEQYF. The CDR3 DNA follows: TGTGCCACCAAGGACAGGGGGCAAATAACGGACGAGCAGTACTTC.

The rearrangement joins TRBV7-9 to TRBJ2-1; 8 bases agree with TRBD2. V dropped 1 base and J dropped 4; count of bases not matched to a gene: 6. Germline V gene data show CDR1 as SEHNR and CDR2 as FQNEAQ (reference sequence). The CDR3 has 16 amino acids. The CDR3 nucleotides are TGTGCCAGCAGCTTAGGACAGCGGGGGACATACAATGAGCAGTTCTTC. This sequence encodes CASSLGQRGTYNEQFF.